What follows is one TCR beta chain and its context. The data were obtained in a study of T cell responses to AZD1222 COVID-19 vaccine. Across the whole study: The study pooled second doses at about 4 or about 12 weeks.

Profiled with immunoSEQ multiplex PCR; TCRdb holds only in-frame clones, not every one. The sample shows 150,000 to 180,000 clones, less than 90% of them seen only once. The germline gives CDR1 LGHNA, CDR2 YSLEER. V gave up 3 bases and J gave up 1 base; unmatched junction bases: 3. The CDR3 totals 15 residues. The specimen was peripheral blood, collected on day 0 of AZD1222 vaccination. This chain connects TRBV4-3 to TRBJ1-5, with 7 positions matching TRBD1. The sequence was obtained from an adult in good health. DNA for the CDR3: TGCGCCAGCAGCCACGAGACAGGGAGCAATCAGCCCCAGCATTTT. Its translation is CASSHETGSNQPQHF.